These 3 T cell receptor beta chains were sequenced from one sample in a study of CD8 T cells in ankylosing spondylitis. Whole-study findings and limits: A TCR beta motif made of eight highly homologous variants seemed typical of ankylosing spondylitis blood.

TCRdb processed the 5' RACE reads anew with MiXCR; each CDR3 protein has one entry. The data hold more than 100,000 distinct CDR3 sequences, with roughly 17% observed a single time. Their antigens remain unidentified. Source material: blood, either unsorted or a sorted T cell fraction (not recorded which). The source of these receptors is a male donor with ankylosing spondylitis.

The count of this clonotype is one. This sequence joins TRBV27 and TRBJ2-7; the D call may be TRBD1 or TRBD2 (5 bases each). Germline-derived CDR1 and CDR2 are MNHEY and SMNVEV (reference sequence). Trimming took off 6 bases at V and 0 bases at J, with 18 bases between the two ends. The CDR3 consists of 16 residues. Here the CDR3 reads CASRGRWGLGSYEQYF. In DNA form, the CDR3 reads TGTGCCAGCAGGGGACGGTGGGGCCTGGGCTCCTACGAGCAGTACTTC.

This clonotype was found a few times. The V gene is TRBV7-2, the J gene TRBJ2-7; perhaps TRBD1 as D (6 bases). The germline CDR1 and CDR2 sequences are SGHTA and FQGNSA. Trimming took 5 bases from V and 2 from J, leaving 16 bases between them. The CDR3 is 15 amino acids. The CDR3 spells CASSSTGSQTYEQYF. The CDR3 DNA sequence: TGTGCCAGCAGCAGTACAGGGTCCCAGACCTACGAGCAGTACTTC. The whole variable domain, filled in from reference TRBV7-2 and TRBJ2-7, reads GAGVSQSPSNKVTEKGKDVELRCDPISGHTALYWYRQSLGQGLEFLIYFQGNSAPDKSGLPSDRFSAERTGGSVSTLTIQRTQQEDSAVYLCASSSTGSQTYEQYFGPGTRLTVT.

The chain joins TRBV27 to TRBJ2-1; tentatively, D is TRBD2 (5 bases). Between the trimmed V and J ends, which lost 5 bases and 8 bases, there was a span of 16 bases. Germline lookup yields CDR1 MNHEY and CDR2 SMNVEV (reference sequence). This CDR3 is 14 amino acids long. CDR3 nucleotides: TGTGCCAGCAGTACACCCTGGCTAGCCGATGAGCAGTTCTTC. This codes for CASSTPWLADEQFF.